These 26 T cell receptor beta chains were sequenced from one sample in a study of neurological immune-mediated disorders. Time point defined: longitudinal time-point 3. TCRdb re-analysed the 5' RACE reads in MiXCR, keeping a single row per CDR3 protein. Among over 90,000 distinct CDR3 sequences listed, more than 10% were seen once. Material: PBMCs. These receptors originate from a female donor with HTLV-1-associated myelopathy (HAM/TSP).

At least ten counts were recorded for this clonotype. This chain uses TRBV4-1 with TRBJ2-7, with TRBD1 matching over 10 bases. The J segment lost 5 bases and the V segment lost 0 bases, leaving 7 bases of the junction unmatched. CDR3 size: 16 residues. CDR1 and CDR2 from the germline V gene are MGHRA and YSYEKL. The DNA of the CDR3 is TGCGCCAGCAGCCAAGATAAGGGGACAGGGGTCCACGAGCAGTACTTC. It yields the protein CASSQDKGTGVHEQYF.

There are many counts of this clonotype. The CDR3 sequence: CASSAAGTLGTEAFF. In DNA form, the CDR3 reads TGCGCCAGCAGCGCGGCCGGGACCCTCGGAACTGAAGCTTTCTTT. The chain combines TRBV5-1 with TRBJ1-1, with a tentative D call TRBD1 (5 bases). The V gene lost 4 bases and the J gene lost 5 bases, with 18 bases spanning the gap. The CDR3 runs to 15 residues. CDR1 is SGHRS, CDR2 YFSETQ, per germline.

This clonotype was observed many times. V gene TRBV27 combines with J gene TRBJ2-7; D is possibly TRBD1 (6 bases). Germline assignment: CDR1 MNHEY and CDR2 SMNVEV (reference sequence). The CDR3 totals 12 residues. V was clipped by 6 bases and J by 5 bases, with 11 bases between them. The CDR3 sequence: CASSRGSHEQYF. The CDR3, as DNA: TGTGCCAGCAGCAGGGGAAGCCACGAGCAGTACTTC.

A note on this clonotype: Compared with germline, one end of the junction differs, possibly owing to a read error. The chain is built from TRBV10-3 and TRBJ1-5, with D maybe TRBD1 (6 bases). There are 12 residues in the CDR3. Germline CDR1 and CDR2: ENHRY and SYGVKD. CDR3 loop: CAVRDTNQPLHF. CDR3 sequence (DNA): TGTGCCGTCCGGGACACCAATCAGCCCCTGCATTTT.

This clonotype has ten or more counts. The rearrangement joins TRBV5-1 to TRBJ2-7; D perhaps matches TRBD1 (6 bases). The V gene's germline CDR1 is SGHRS and CDR2 YFSETQ. The CDR3 is made up of 14 amino acids. V was cut by 4 bases and J by 2 bases, with 13 bases left in between. CDR3: CASSPTGQTYEQYF. CDR3 sequence (DNA): TGCGCCAGCAGCCCCACCGGACAGACCTACGAGCAGTACTTC.

This clonotype was observed many times. This chain uses TRBV25-1 with TRBJ1-6; D gene ambiguous. V dropped 2 bases and J dropped 3 bases, with 5 bases sitting between them. From germline, CDR1 is MGHDK and CDR2 SYGVNS. The CDR3 extends over 14 amino acids. The CDR3 protein is CASSETGYNSPLHF. The CDR3 DNA is TGTGCCAGCAGTGAAACTGGCTATAATTCACCCCTCCACTTT.

Written as DNA, the CDR3 is TGTGCCAGCAGTTTACCGGACAGAATCACAGATACGCAGTATTTT. Its protein is CASSLPDRITDTQYF. This chain uses TRBV12-3 or TRBV12-4 with TRBJ2-3, with D possibly TRBD1 on 6 matching bases. The V end was cut by 2 bases, the J end by 2 bases, with 11 bases between. This CDR3 contains 15 residues.

In this sample, this clonotype turned up many times. The chain is built from TRBV10-3 and TRBJ1-1; tentatively, D is TRBD1 (5 bases). Germline CDR1 is ENHRY and CDR2 is SYGVKD. CDR3 length: 13 residues. Between the trimmed V and J ends, which lost 7 bases and 5 bases, there was a span of 14 bases. The CDR3 coding sequence is TGTGCCATCACGCGGTCCAGGGAAACTGAAGCTTTCTTT. It codes for CAITRSRETEAFF.

The CDR3 is CASTRGANYGYTF. The CDR3 nucleotides read TGTGCCAGCACCCGAGGAGCTAACTATGGCTACACCTTC. V gene TRBV7-9 combines with J gene TRBJ1-2; D remains unclear. This CDR3 is 13 amino acids long. The V end was cut by 7 bases, the J end by 0 bases, with 9 bases between. Germline assignment: CDR1 SEHNR and CDR2 FQNEAQ (reference sequence). The full variable domain, its missing parts supplied by reference TRBV7-9 and TRBJ1-2, is DTGVSQNPRHKITKRGQNVTFRCDPISEHNRLYWYRQTLGQGPEFLTYFQNEAQLEKSRLLSDRFSAERPKGSFSTLEIQRTEQGDSAMYLCASTRGANYGYTFGSGTRLTVV.

This clonotype was seen more than once but under ten times. The chain employs TRBV20-1 and TRBJ2-5; D is perhaps TRBD2 (5 bases). Per the germline V gene, CDR1 is DFQATT and CDR2 is SNEGSKA (reference sequence). CDR3 length equals 14 residues. V gave up 0 bases and J gave up 0 bases, with 8 bases separating them. The CDR3, as DNA: TGCAGTGCTAGAGATGATAGCGACCAAGAGACCCAGTACTTC. Protein: CSARDDSDQETQYF.

At least ten counts were recorded for this clonotype. The chain carries TRBV28 and TRBJ1-2; D is perhaps TRBD1 (6 bases). The CDR3 length is 14 residues. V lost 3 bases and J 6 bases, leaving 14 bases between the germline ends. Germline V gives CDR1 MDHEN, CDR2 SYDVKM. The CDR3 DNA reads as TGTGCCAGCAGTTTGGGGGGGCGACTGGATGGCTACACCTTC. This translates into CASSLGGRLDGYTF.

The chain is built from TRBV29-1 and TRBJ2-3; 7 positions match TRBD1. With 6 bases clipped from V and 2 bases from J, the junction kept 11 bases outside the gene matches. The CDR3 sequence is 15 residues long. The germline V gene encodes CDR1 SQVTM and CDR2 ANQGSEA. The CDR3 spells CSVLGTGQNTDTQYF. DNA of the CDR3: TGCAGCGTCCTGGGAACGGGACAGAACACAGATACGCAGTATTTT.

Concerning this clonotype itself: A much larger clone sits a single nucleotide away, making a read error possible. This chain links TRBV20-1 with TRBJ2-3, with no clear D. Germline V gives CDR1 DFQATT, CDR2 SNEGSKA (reference sequence). This CDR3 has 10 residues. V lost 4 bases and J lost 6, with 5 bases in between. The CDR3 protein is CSAKADTQYF. The CDR3 bases are TGCAGTGCTAAGGCGGATACGCAGTATTTT.

This clonotype was counted ten times or more. V and J are TRBV11-3 and TRBJ1-1; D unclear. The germline gives CDR1 SGHNT, CDR2 YENEEA. With 3 bases removed from V and 0 bases from J, the gap between germline ends came to 8 bases. This CDR3 spans 14 amino acids. This CDR3 is CASSLSGLNTEAFF. CDR3 DNA sequence: TGTGCCAGCAGCTTGAGTGGGTTGAACACTGAAGCTTTCTTT.

This clonotype has at least ten counts. The chain is built from TRBV20-1 and TRBJ2-3; 7 bases match TRBD1. The trim removed 5 bases at V and 3 bases at J, leaving 8 bases unmatched. Germline V lookup: CDR1 DFQATT, CDR2 SNEGSKA (reference sequence). The CDR3 loop spans 14 amino acids. DNA for the CDR3: TGCAGTGCTCTGGGACAGTCGGGAACAGATACGCAGTATTTT. Translating it yields CSALGQSGTDTQYF.

The J gene is TRBJ2-5, the V gene TRBV7-2; the match to TRBD2 covers 12 bases. Germline values: CDR1 SGHTA, CDR2 FQGNSA. The CDR3 totals 16 residues. Trimming took 4 bases from V and 2 from J; bases not matched to a gene: 5. Written as DNA, the CDR3 is TGTGCCAGCAGCTCCCGACTAGCGGGGGCGCAAGAGACCCAGTACTTC. Amino acids: CASSSRLAGAQETQYF. Complete variable domain (other parts from reference TRBV7-2 and TRBJ2-5): GAGVSQSPSNKVTEKGKDVELRCDPISGHTALYWYRQSLGQGLEFLIYFQGNSAPDKSGLPSDRFSAERTGGSVSTLTIQRTQQEDSAVYLCASSSRLAGAQETQYFGPGTRLLVL.

This clonotype has ten or more counts. The chain carries TRBV6-6 and TRBJ2-5, with D possibly being TRBD1 or TRBD2 (6 bases each). From germline, CDR1 is MNHNY and CDR2 SVGAGI (reference sequence). The CDR3 contains 16 residues. Trimming removed 0 bases at V and 2 bases at J, with 13 bases between. CDR3 nucleotide sequence: TGTGCCAGCAGTTACTCGATAGGGGGGCTGCAAGAGACCCAGTACTTC. Translating it yields CASSYSIGGLQETQYF.

This clonotype occurred many times. This chain connects TRBV5-8 to TRBJ2-2; D remains unclear. Looked up from germline, CDR1 is SGHTS and CDR2 is YDEGEE. V was clipped by 4 bases and J by 13 bases, with 23 bases between them. The CDR3 loop spans 15 amino acids. CDR3 amino acids: CASSTILRTQAGLFF. The CDR3 nucleotides are TGTGCCAGCAGCACAATTTTAAGGACCCAGGCTGGGCTGTTTTTT.

For this clonotype: A clone one base away is much larger, so this may be a read error. The chain recombines TRBV6-1 with TRBJ1-6; 7 bases are a match to TRBD1. Germline V lookup: CDR1 MNHNS, CDR2 SASEGT. This CDR3 has 14 residues. V gave up 5 bases and J gave up 16 bases; unmatched junction bases: 14. The CDR3 spells CASSLDRIIVTLHF. The CDR3 DNA reads TGTGCCAGCAGTTTGGACAGGATAATCGTTACTCTCCACTTT.

V usage is TRBV20-1 and J usage is TRBJ2-5; 9 bases are shared with TRBD2. The germline V gene encodes CDR1 DFQATT and CDR2 SNEGSKA (reference sequence). With 3 bases clipped from V and 5 bases from J, the junction kept 13 bases outside the gene matches. This CDR3 is built from 16 residues. The CDR3 DNA reads as TGCAGTGCTAGGGGGCTGCGGGGGGGCTCAGGGGAGACCCAGTACTTC. Translation gives CSARGLRGGSGETQYF.

In its sample, this clonotype was seen a few times. This may come from a read error, since a much larger clone is one base off. The genes are TRBV5-1 and TRBJ2-5, with D tentatively TRBD1 (6 bases). The CDR3 runs to 14 residues. Trimming left V 4 bases short and J 5 bases short, with 15 bases between. Germline V gives CDR1 SGHRS, CDR2 YFSETQ. CDR3 coding DNA: TGCGCCAGCAGCGTGGACAGTCCGAGTGAGACCCAGTACTTC. As protein: CASSVDSPSETQYF.

This clonotype appeared many times. This chain links TRBV27 with TRBJ1-2; D is perhaps TRBD1 (6 bases). The CDR3 is 14 residues long. Trimming left V 8 bases short and J 0 bases short, with 13 bases between. Germline V CDR1 and CDR2: MNHEY, SMNVEV (reference sequence). CDR3 sequence reads: CASSEGGTNYGYTF. The DNA of the CDR3 is TGTGCCAGCTCGGAAGGGGGAACTAACTATGGCTACACCTTC.

This clonotype was seen ten or more times. The chain recombines TRBV5-1 with TRBJ1-5; D is uncertain. Trimming took 5 bases from V and 6 from J, leaving 15 bases between them. The CDR3 runs 14 residues. Looked up from germline, CDR1 is SGHRS and CDR2 is YFSETQ. This chain's CDR3 is CASSQNPGVQPQHF. Here the CDR3 DNA reads TGCGCCAGCAGTCAAAACCCAGGAGTTCAGCCCCAGCATTTT.

This clonotype was observed at least ten times. DNA for the CDR3: TGTGCCAGCAGCTTAGTCCACCGGACAGTCCCCGGGGAGCTGTTTTTT. Amino acid sequence: CASSLVHRTVPGELFF. V usage is TRBV11-2 and J usage is TRBJ2-2; TRBD1 is a possible D gene (6 bases). V was shortened by 1 base and J by 6 bases, with 15 bases between the two germline ends. The CDR3 is 16 residues long. In germline, CDR1 is SGHAT, CDR2 FQNNGV.

This clonotype was observed at least ten times. This chain connects TRBV12-5 to TRBJ2-1, with 12 bases aligning to TRBD2. The V gene's germline CDR1 is LGHNT and CDR2 FRNRAP. Unmatched junction bases numbered 10, after V lost 3 bases and J lost 7 bases. There are 17 residues in the CDR3. The CDR3 DNA sequence: TGTGCTAGTGGTTTCCAGAGATCTAGCGGGGGGGCGAATGAGCAGTTCTTC. Translated, it gives CASGFQRSSGGANEQFF.

This clonotype has a count of ten or more. J is TRBJ2-7 and V is TRBV5-1; 12 bases fit TRBD2. The J segment lost 4 bases and the V segment lost 7 bases, leaving 3 bases of the junction unmatched. The CDR3 covers 13 residues. Germline V lookup: CDR1 SGHRS, CDR2 YFSETQ. The CDR3 loop reads CASRLAGVYEQYF. In nucleotides, the CDR3 is TGCGCCAGCCGACTAGCGGGGGTTTACGAGCAGTACTTC.